The 9 T cell receptor beta chains below all came from one sample that was sequenced in a study of Ad26.COV2.S vaccination and SARS-CoV-2 variants. Sample treatment: some 20 received Ad26.COV2.S at low or high dose, single or two shots; about 5 received placebo; per-sample allocation not given. The study sampled participants on day 63 after the first vaccine or placebo injection. The repertoire was sequenced with immunoSEQ multiplex PCR; TCRdb's copy has only in-frame clones and lacks some. The sample carries about 330,000 clones, roughly 88% recorded once. This sample comprised peripheral blood, obtained in a trial of Ad26.COV2.S vaccine versus placebo. These receptors all come from a person between 18 and 65 years old who received the Ad26.COV2.S COVID-19 vaccine or a placebo.

The rearrangement links TRBV11-3 to TRBJ2-1; no definite D call. The CDR3 consists of 12 residues. V was trimmed by 1 base and J by 12 bases, leaving 10 bases between them. Germline CDR1 is SGHNT and CDR2 is YENEEA. CDR3 sequence: CASSLAYGRQFF. CDR3 coding DNA: TGTGCCAGCAGCTTAGCTTATGGTAGGCAGTTCTTC.

The V and J genes are TRBV6-6 and TRBJ2-3, with D possibly being TRBD1 (6 bases). The CDR3 sequence is 16 residues long. V was shortened by 7 bases and J by 4 bases, with 21 bases between the two germline ends. Germline V gene sequence: CDR1 MNHNY, CDR2 SVGAGI (reference sequence). In DNA, the CDR3 is TGTGCCAGCAAGGGGGAGAAGGTGTCCTTGGCAGATACGCAGTATTTT. It yields the protein CASKGEKVSLADTQYF.

The V gene is TRBV18, the J gene TRBJ2-7, with TRBD1 matching 7 bases. From germline, CDR1 is KGHSH and CDR2 LQKENI. V trimming: 3 bases; J trimming: 2 bases; junction bases outside the gene matches: 10. CDR3 length equals 16 residues. The CDR3 coding sequence is TGTGCCAGCTCACCGATATGGGGACAGCGCACCTACGAGCAGTACTTC. Amino acid sequence: CASSPIWGQRTYEQYF.

The CDR3 is CASSLPRDSRFTYEQYV. Written as DNA, the CDR3 is TGTGCCAGCAGCTTACCTCGGGACAGTCGATTTACCTACGAGCAGTACGTC. The V and J genes are TRBV7-7 and TRBJ2-7; 7 bases map to TRBD1. From germline, CDR1 is SSHAT and CDR2 FNYEAQ (reference sequence). The ends lost 2 bases at V and 2 bases at J; junction bases unmatched: 12. The CDR3 sequence is 17 residues long.

The CDR3 DNA is TGTGCCAGCAGCTATATAGACAGCCCTACTAACTATGGCTACACCTTC. Its protein product is CASSYIDSPTNYGYTF. The chain uses TRBV5-5 and TRBJ1-2, with a weak D call TRBD1 (5 bases). Per the germline V gene, CDR1 is SGHKS and CDR2 is YYEKEE (reference sequence). V dropped 3 bases and J dropped 0 bases, with 15 bases sitting between them. This CDR3 spans 16 amino acids.

CDR3 residues: CAISESGGRETEAFF. The CDR3, as DNA: TGTGCCATCAGTGAGTCAGGGGGCCGGGAAACTGAAGCTTTCTTT. The chain uses TRBV10-3 and TRBJ1-1, with 7 positions matching TRBD1. V gave up 0 bases and J gave up 5 bases; unmatched junction bases: 6. Germline loops: CDR1 ENHRY, CDR2 SYGVKD. The CDR3 is made up of 15 amino acids.

This clone was picked up many times. V gene TRBV7-8 combines with J gene TRBJ1-1, with 7 bases identical to TRBD1. CDR3 length equals 15 residues. Trimming at V came to 6 bases and at J to 5 bases, leaving 12 bases not matched to a gene. The V gene's germline CDR1 is SGHVS and CDR2 FQNEAQ. CDR3 bases: TGTGCCAGCAGGAAGGAGGAGGGGGCTAGGACTGAAGCTTTCTTT. It encodes CASRKEEGARTEAFF.

The CDR3 region is CASSLYRGIESDTQYF. DNA of the CDR3: TGTGCCAGCAGTCTGTACAGGGGCATCGAGTCAGATACGCAGTATTTT. The chain couples TRBV6-2 or TRBV6-3 to TRBJ2-3, with TRBD1 identical over 7 bases. With 5 bases clipped from V and 4 bases from J, the junction kept 12 bases outside the gene matches. CDR3 length: 16 residues. Germline V CDR1 and CDR2: MNHEY, SVGEGT.

The rearrangement uses TRBV7-3 and TRBJ1-2; 9 bases map to TRBD1. Germline loops: CDR1 SGHTA, CDR2 FQGTGA. This CDR3 has 15 amino acids. Losses at the gene ends were 5 bases for V and 6 bases for J; bases not matched to a gene: 10. As DNA, the CDR3 is TGTGCCAGCAGCCGGGGACAGGGTTTAGACGATGGCTACACCTTC. Protein sequence: CASSRGQGLDDGYTF.